This T cell receptor beta chain emerged from a study of sequential checkpoint blockade in melanoma. The germline V gene has CDR1 MDHEN and CDR2 SYDVKM. The trim removed 4 bases at V and 1 base at J, leaving 11 bases unmatched. The CDR3 consists of 17 residues. Treatment denoted: randomized to nivolumab then ipilimumab (arm A) or the reverse (arm B). Live CD3+CD8+ CD19− CD56− cells were sorted from PBMCs. Profiling relied on immunoSEQ multiplex PCR, and the TCRdb table lists in-frame clones only, not all of them. The sample carries about 20,000 clones, over 55% recorded once. This clonotype was sampled from a human donor with melanoma. J is TRBJ2-7 and V is TRBV28, with 9 positions matching TRBD1. Specimen: CD8+ T cells sorted from blood (inferred from file names), collected from a patient given nivolumab and ipilimumab in sequence. CDR3 region: CASSSQPGQGNSYEQYF. CDR3 bases: TGTGCCAGCAGTTCTCAACCGGGACAGGGTAATTCCTACGAGCAGTACTTC.